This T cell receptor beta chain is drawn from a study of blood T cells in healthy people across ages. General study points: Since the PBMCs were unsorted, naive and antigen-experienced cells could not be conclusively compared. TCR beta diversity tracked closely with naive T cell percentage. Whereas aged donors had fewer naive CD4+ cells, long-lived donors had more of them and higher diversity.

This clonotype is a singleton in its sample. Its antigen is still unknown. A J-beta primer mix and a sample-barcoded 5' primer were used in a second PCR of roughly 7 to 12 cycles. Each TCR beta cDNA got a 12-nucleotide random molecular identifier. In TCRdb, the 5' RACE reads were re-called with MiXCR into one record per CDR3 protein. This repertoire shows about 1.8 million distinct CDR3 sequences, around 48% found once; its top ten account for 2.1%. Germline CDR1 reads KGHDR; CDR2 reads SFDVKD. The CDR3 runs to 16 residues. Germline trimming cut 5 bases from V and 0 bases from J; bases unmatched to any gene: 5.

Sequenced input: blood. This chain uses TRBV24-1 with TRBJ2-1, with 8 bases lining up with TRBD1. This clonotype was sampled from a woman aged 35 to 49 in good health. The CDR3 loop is CATSVRGQGSYNEQFF. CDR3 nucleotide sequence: TGTGCCACCAGTGTCCGCGGACAGGGCTCCTACAATGAGCAGTTCTTC.